The clone carrying this T cell receptor beta chain was detected once. Participant reports of clinical history set cohort assignment. CDR3 length equals 15 residues. Germline V CDR1 and CDR2: MNHEY, SVGAGI. With 2 bases removed from V and 3 bases from J, the gap between germline ends came to 13 bases. This entry is derived from a study of blood T cell repertoires in COVID-19. For the study at large: PBMCs, B-cell-depleted T cells, or T cells provided the cDNA or gDNA that made up the material.

Method: immunoSEQ multiplex PCR; TCRdb's copy keeps in-frame clones and lacks some. The sample carries about 330,000 clones, roughly 90% recorded once. The receptor was derived from a woman aged 25 to 39 who had recovered from COVID-19. The gene calls are TRBV6-5 and TRBJ1-2; D is ambiguous. Sequencing was done on a sample of PBMCs or T cells enriched from blood (not recorded which). The CDR3 bases are TGTGCCAGCAGTTACGGGCACCCCGGGGACTATGGCTACACCTTC. This gives the protein CASSYGHPGDYGYTF.